These 14 T cell receptor beta chains were sequenced from one sample in a study of naive and memory T cell subsets. Two oligonucleotides, mixed equimolar, formed the beta constant-region primer covering TRBC1 and TRBC2. TCRdb passed the UMI-ligation and nested PCR reads through MiXCR, listing each CDR3 protein once. This table holds 100,000 or so distinct CDR3 sequences, about 7% found once. The sample taken for sequencing was central memory CD4+ T cells from blood. The receptors stem from a human donor in good health.

Ten or more counts support this clonotype. This chain joins TRBV6-2 or TRBV6-3 and TRBJ1-5; TRBD1 aligns across 7 bases. V dropped 7 bases and J dropped 6; count of bases not matched to a gene: 6. The germline V gene has CDR1 MNHEY and CDR2 SVGEGT. The CDR3 totals 13 residues. The CDR3 reads CASTKQGTQPQHF. DNA of the CDR3: TGTGCCAGCACCAAACAGGGGACTCAGCCCCAGCATTTT.

The chain carries TRBV7-2 and TRBJ2-3, with unresolved D. Germline V gene lookup returns CDR1 SGHTA and CDR2 FQGNSA. Trimming cost V 4 bases and J 14 bases, with 22 bases left between them. This CDR3 contains 14 residues. DNA for the CDR3: TGTGCCAGCAGCTCTGAACTCCTAGTGTCAAGACCGTATTTT. Translating gives CASSSELLVSRPYF.

Ten or more counts support this clonotype. This chain links TRBV20-1 with TRBJ2-3, with 15 bases lining up with TRBD2. This CDR3 has 18 residues. J gave up 3 bases and V 4 bases, and 11 bases lay outside the gene matches. The germline gives CDR1 DFQATT, CDR2 SNEGSKA (reference sequence). The CDR3 DNA reads as TGCAGTGCTACACCGCCCGGGACTAGCGGGGGGTGGACAGATACGCAGTATTTT. Its protein product is CSATPPGTSGGWTDTQYF.

By share, this clonotype counts as medium-sized. The chain joins TRBV3-1 to TRBJ2-3; TRBD2 matches at 9 bases. Germline CDR1 reads LGHDT; CDR2 reads YNNKEL (reference sequence). The CDR3 is 13 amino acids. The J segment lost 8 bases and the V segment lost 3 bases, leaving 3 bases of the junction unmatched. The CDR3 DNA reads TGTGCCAGCAGCCAGCGGGGGGGGAGTACGCAGTATTTT. Translated: CASSQRGGSTQYF.

This clonotype was picked up many times. V usage is TRBV28 and J usage is TRBJ1-2, with TRBD1 matching over 8 bases. With 3 bases clipped from V and 7 bases from J, the junction kept 4 bases outside the gene matches. The CDR3 is 13 amino acids. CDR1 is MDHEN and CDR2 is SYDVKM in the germline V gene. CDR3 coding DNA: TGTGCCAGCAGTTTGGACAGGGTGGCTGGCTACACCTTC. It yields the protein CASSLDRVAGYTF.

This clonotype was seen more than once but under ten times. The rearrangement joins TRBV20-1 to TRBJ1-1; D is undetermined. The CDR3 runs 13 residues. V was clipped by 3 bases and J by 1 base, with 9 bases between them. Germline V gene sequence: CDR1 DFQATT, CDR2 SNEGSKA (reference sequence). CDR3 in amino acids: CSASPDTNTEAFF. CDR3 nucleotides: TGCAGTGCTAGCCCCGATACGAACACTGAAGCTTTCTTT.

The chain combines TRBV7-3 with TRBJ2-3; D not resolved. V was cut by 6 bases and J by 14 bases, with 15 bases left in between. This CDR3 region has 11 residues. Germline V CDR1 and CDR2: SGHTA, FQGTGA. The CDR3 region is CASSLGNTWYF. CDR3 sequence (DNA): TGTGCCAGCAGTTTGGGCAATACATGGTATTTT.

This clonotype was counted between two and nine times. The rearrangement links TRBV4-3 to TRBJ2-2; possible D gene TRBD2, 5 bases. CDR3 length: 16 amino acids. The germline V gene has CDR1 LGHNA and CDR2 YSLEER. V lost 0 bases, J lost 7 bases, and 15 bases lay in between. The CDR3 nucleotides read TGCGCCAGCAGCCAAGATCCCTACCGAGGGAACGGGGAGCTGTTTTTT. This gives the protein CASSQDPYRGNGELFF.

This clonotype appeared many times. This chain connects TRBV24-1 to TRBJ2-1, with D maybe TRBD2 (6 bases). The germline V gene has CDR1 KGHDR and CDR2 SFDVKD. The CDR3 loop spans 17 amino acids. Between the trimmed V and J ends, which lost 2 bases and 0 bases, there was a span of 13 bases. The CDR3 reads CATSDSRRGASYNEQFF. The CDR3 coding sequence is TGTGCCACCAGTGATTCCCGGAGGGGCGCCTCCTACAATGAGCAGTTCTTC.

This clonotype appeared a few times. J is TRBJ2-2 and V is TRBV6-6; TRBD1 or TRBD2 may be the D gene (5 bases each). CDR1 and CDR2 from the germline V gene are MNHNY and SVGAGI (reference sequence). V shed 5 bases and J shed 4 bases, with 14 bases lying between them. The CDR3 runs to 15 residues. CDR3 sequence (DNA): TGTGCCAGCAGTCTTAGGGGCGAGGGCACCGGGGAGCTGTTTTTT. Translating gives CASSLRGEGTGELFF.

The chain combines TRBV7-2 with TRBJ2-3, with 7 bases matching TRBD1. Germline CDR1 SGHTA, CDR2 FQGNSA. The CDR3 has 14 residues. The trim removed 1 base at V and 4 bases at J, leaving 2 bases unmatched. CDR3 amino acids: CASSLEGAPDTQYF. The CDR3 region has the DNA TGTGCCAGCAGCTTAGAGGGGGCCCCAGATACGCAGTATTTT.

This clonotype was seen ten or more times. The rearrangement uses TRBV28 and TRBJ1-3; D gene uncertain. This CDR3 is built from 13 residues. Germline CDR1 is MDHEN and CDR2 is SYDVKM. The V and J ends lost 5 bases and 4 bases respectively, with 9 bases between them. The CDR3 spells CASSIKVGNTIYF. CDR3 in DNA: TGTGCCAGCAGTATAAAAGTCGGAAACACCATATATTTT.

The chain employs TRBV12-3 or TRBV12-4 and TRBJ2-7; D may be TRBD1 (6 bases). Trimming removed 3 bases at V and 3 bases at J, with 9 bases between. The CDR3 runs 13 residues. The CDR3 loop reads CASSFEQGYEQYF. DNA of the CDR3: TGTGCCAGCAGTTTCGAACAGGGCTACGAGCAGTACTTC.

This clonotype showed up many times. The chain uses TRBV29-1 and TRBJ1-1; D gene uncertain. V gave up 2 bases and J gave up 0 bases, with 10 bases separating them. This CDR3 has 14 amino acids. Germline CDR1 is SQVTM and CDR2 is ANQGSEA. CDR3 region: CSVEWEWMNTEAFF. The CDR3 DNA reads as TGCAGCGTTGAATGGGAGTGGATGAACACTGAAGCTTTCTTT.